This T cell receptor beta chain was retrieved from a study of cytomegalovirus exposure and HLA in healthy donors. Notes on the study in general: The listing of 150 to 200 TCR beta chains classed them as cytomegalovirus-associated. Reportedly, cytomegalovirus status was diagnosed with high sensitivity and specificity.

The table came from immunoSEQ multiplex PCR; TCRdb's copy has only in-frame clones and leaves some out. The sample has 150,000 to 160,000 clones, 65% to 90% seen once. Comment on this clone: Its antigen is unknown.

This CDR3 is 13 amino acids long. CDR1 and CDR2 (germline): SGHTA, FQGNSA. V lost 2 bases, J lost 5 bases, and 2 bases stayed unmatched. The TCR sequence derives from a young man in good health and CMV-seropositive. This rearrangement joins TRBV7-2 to TRBJ1-2; 7 bases match TRBD1. Sequencing was done on a sample of PBMCs. The CDR3 protein is CASSLRGPYGYTF. CDR3 DNA: TGTGCCAGCAGCTTAAGGGGGCCGTATGGCTACACCTTC.